This TCR beta chain was recovered during a study of shared clonotypes between healthy human individuals. A remark on this clone: Antigen: not known.

Profiled with immunoSEQ multiplex PCR; TCRdb holds only in-frame clones, not every one. The table records 1.5 million to 1.9 million clones, about 98% of them present only once. Trimming took 7 bases from V and 5 from J, leaving 13 bases between them. The CDR3 runs to 13 residues. CDR1 and CDR2 (germline): SGHDN, FVKESK. Study findings and constraints: Collection of samples was limited to blood; tissue repertoires likely differ.

The study drew its donors from healthy HIV-negative adults without recent acute infections or vaccinations. CD45RA+ naive and CD45RA-negative memory subsets were separated from CD4+ cells. Sequencing was performed on naive CD4+ T cells sorted from blood. Sample subset: CD45RA+ positively selected. This clonotype originated in a man aged 25-45 years in good health. V gene TRBV14 combines with J gene TRBJ2-3; perhaps TRBD2 as D (6 bases). CDR3 sequence (DNA): TGTGCCAGCACCGGACTACTAGGAGATACGCAGTATTTT. Translated, it gives CASTGLLGDTQYF.